The rows below give T cell receptor beta chains drawn from one sample of a study of blood T cell repertoires in COVID-19. TCRdb's copy holds only in-frame clones and misses some; the assay was immunoSEQ multiplex PCR. This table has over 20,000 clones, 83% appearing once. Sequenced sample: peripheral blood. The receptors were sampled from a man aged 70-80 years with acute or convalescent COVID-19. The CDR3 runs from the conserved cysteine through the conserved F or W. Each record gives: V gene, D gene, J gene, clone size, CDR3 protein. D genes are given only for firm matches. A clone size is listed for some rows: how often the clone was seen (once, few, many), or a class if it is expanded.

>TRBV5-1|TRBD1|TRBJ1-5|few
CASSLQGTGQPQHF
>TRBV12-5|TRBD2|TRBJ2-1|NA
CASVPLVAGDNEQFF
>TRBV5-6|NA|TRBJ2-3|NA
CASSFTGTDTQYF
>TRBV7-3|TRBD1|TRBJ2-5|few
CASSFGDRKETQYF
>TRBV2|NA|TRBJ2-5|NA
CASSRSTETQYF
>TRBV27|NA|TRBJ1-5|once
CASSETVNQPQHF
>TRBV30|NA|TRBJ1-4|NA
CAWSAGLGGEKLFF
>TRBV28|NA|TRBJ2-5|once
CASISPTGVGIETQYF
>TRBV6-5|TRBD1|TRBJ1-4|NA
CASSRDRGTDEKLFF
>TRBV11-2|TRBD1|TRBJ2-2|NA
CASSPRWDRGRWATGELFF
>TRBV11-2|TRBD1|TRBJ1-1|NA
CASRKDRGLTTEAFF
>TRBV28|NA|TRBJ1-2|few
CASRGRGGFYGYTF
>TRBV29-1|TRBD1|TRBJ1-4|NA
CSVDSVQGPEKLFF
>TRBV9|NA|TRBJ2-2|NA
CASSVALSGELFF
>TRBV11-1|TRBD2|TRBJ2-2|few
CASFSGANTGELFF
>TRBV5-5|TRBD2|TRBJ2-5|NA
CASSLSGGIGETQYF
>TRBV5-4|TRBD1|TRBJ2-2|NA
CASSPGPGQGNTGELFF
>TRBV19|NA|TRBJ1-1|NA
CASSPRRTEAFF
>TRBV6-2/TRBV6-3|NA|TRBJ1-3|NA
CASSLRSGNTIYF
>TRBV3-1/TRBV3-2|NA|TRBJ2-1|NA
CASSPGLYNEQFF
>TRBV15|TRBD1|TRBJ1-1|NA
CAGSTGVNTEAFF
>TRBV4-1|NA|TRBJ1-5|NA
CASSLRQGNQPQHF
>TRBV19|NA|TRBJ2-5|NA
CASGAAKDPGETQYF
>TRBV27|NA|TRBJ1-5|NA
CASSLQARQPQHF
>TRBV29-1|NA|TRBJ2-4|NA
CSVRAPGQAKNIQYF
>TRBV4-2|NA|TRBJ1-3|NA
CASSQDTGPGNTIYF
>TRBV7-3|TRBD2|TRBJ2-2|NA
CASSLTGRLAGAGELFF
>TRBV7-2|TRBD1|TRBJ2-7|few
CASSLQILGQGAYEQYF
>TRBV3-1/TRBV3-2|TRBD1|TRBJ1-6|once
CASSQEWETGLESPLHF
>TRBV5-1|TRBD1|TRBJ2-2|NA
CASSTATGGGTGELFF
>TRBV4-3|NA|TRBJ1-5|few
CASSQDKNQPQHF
>TRBV5-1|NA|TRBJ2-5|NA
CASSSSGAKETQYF
>TRBV14|NA|TRBJ1-6|few
CASSQLPQGESPLHF
>TRBV9|TRBD2|TRBJ2-1|NA
CASSAGLAGFSYNEQFF
>TRBV5-1|TRBD1|TRBJ1-4|few
CASSRDRGGNEKLFF
>TRBV6-2/TRBV6-3|NA|TRBJ1-1|NA
CASSFSRGSGEGIMNTEAFF
>TRBV11-1|NA|TRBJ2-5|NA
CASSAPGSETQYF
>TRBV30|TRBD1|TRBJ1-6|NA
CAWSLTGSSPLHF
>TRBV7-9|TRBD2|TRBJ2-1|NA
CASSLARGLAGLYNEQFF
>TRBV7-2|NA|TRBJ1-2|NA
CASSLYGMDYGYTF
>TRBV30|TRBD2|TRBJ2-3|NA
CAWSVPSGSARQYF